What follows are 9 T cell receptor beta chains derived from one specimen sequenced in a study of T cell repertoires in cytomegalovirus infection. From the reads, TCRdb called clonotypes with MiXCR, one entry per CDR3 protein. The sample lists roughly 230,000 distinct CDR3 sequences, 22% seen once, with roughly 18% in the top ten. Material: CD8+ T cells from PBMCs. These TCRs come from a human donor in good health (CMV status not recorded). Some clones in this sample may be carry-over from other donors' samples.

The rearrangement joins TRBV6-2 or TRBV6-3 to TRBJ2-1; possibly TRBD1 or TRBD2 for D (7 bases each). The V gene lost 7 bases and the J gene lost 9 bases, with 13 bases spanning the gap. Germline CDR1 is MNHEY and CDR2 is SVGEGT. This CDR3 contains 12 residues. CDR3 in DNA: TGTGCCAGCACCGACAGGGAGGGTGAGCAGTTCTTC. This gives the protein CASTDREGEQFF.

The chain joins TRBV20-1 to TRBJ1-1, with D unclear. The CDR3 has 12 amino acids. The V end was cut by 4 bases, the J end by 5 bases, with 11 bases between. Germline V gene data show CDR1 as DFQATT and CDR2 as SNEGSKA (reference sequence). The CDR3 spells CSAKGRETEAFF. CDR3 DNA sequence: TGCAGTGCTAAAGGGCGGGAAACTGAAGCTTTCTTT.

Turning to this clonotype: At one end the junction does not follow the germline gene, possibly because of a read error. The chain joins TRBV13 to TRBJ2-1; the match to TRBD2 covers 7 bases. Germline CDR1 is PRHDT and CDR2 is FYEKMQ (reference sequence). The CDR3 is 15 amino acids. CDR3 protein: CASSPRGESFNEQFF. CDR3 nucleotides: TGTGCCAGCAGCCCCCGGGGGGAGTCCTTCAATGAGCAGTTCTTC.

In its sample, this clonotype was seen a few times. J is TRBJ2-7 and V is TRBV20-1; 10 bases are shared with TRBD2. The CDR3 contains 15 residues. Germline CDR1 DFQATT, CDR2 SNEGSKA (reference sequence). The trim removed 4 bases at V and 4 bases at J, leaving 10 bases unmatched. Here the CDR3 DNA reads TGCAGTGCTAAGATCCTAGCGGGGGTTACTTACGAGCAGTACTTC. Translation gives CSAKILAGVTYEQYF.

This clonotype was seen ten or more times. CDR3 sequence reads: CASSGQVSTEAFF. The CDR3 DNA sequence: TGTGCCAGCAGCGGACAGGTGAGCACTGAAGCTTTCTTT. V gene TRBV12-3 or TRBV12-4 combines with J gene TRBJ1-1; 7 bases are shared with TRBD1. The CDR3 totals 13 residues. J lost 4 bases, V lost 6 bases, and 5 bases had no gene match.

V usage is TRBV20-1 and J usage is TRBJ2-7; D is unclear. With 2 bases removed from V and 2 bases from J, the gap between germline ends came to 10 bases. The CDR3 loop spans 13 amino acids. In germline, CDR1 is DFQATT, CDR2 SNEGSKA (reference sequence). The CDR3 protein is CSARTAQTYEQYF. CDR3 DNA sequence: TGCAGTGCTAGAACTGCACAGACCTACGAGCAGTACTTC.

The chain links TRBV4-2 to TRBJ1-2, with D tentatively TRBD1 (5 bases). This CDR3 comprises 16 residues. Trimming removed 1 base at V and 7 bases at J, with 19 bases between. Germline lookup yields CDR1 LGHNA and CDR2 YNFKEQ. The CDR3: CASSQGVGGSGRGYTF. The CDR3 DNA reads TGTGCCAGCAGCCAAGGGGTCGGCGGCTCGGGGCGTGGCTACACCTTC.

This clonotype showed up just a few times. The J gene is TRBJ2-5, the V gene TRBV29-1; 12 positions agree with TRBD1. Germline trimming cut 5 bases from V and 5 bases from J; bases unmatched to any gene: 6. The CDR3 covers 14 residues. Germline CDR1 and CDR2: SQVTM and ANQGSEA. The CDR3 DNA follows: TGCAGCGTTCCCGGGACAGGGGGCGCGGAGACCCAGTACTTC. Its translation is CSVPGTGGAETQYF.

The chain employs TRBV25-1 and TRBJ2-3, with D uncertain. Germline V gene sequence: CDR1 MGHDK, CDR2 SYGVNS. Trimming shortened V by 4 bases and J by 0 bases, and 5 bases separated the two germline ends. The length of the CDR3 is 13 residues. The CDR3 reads CASSGFSTDTQYF. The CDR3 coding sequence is TGTGCCAGCAGTGGATTCAGCACAGATACGCAGTATTTT.